The text below deals with one TCR beta chain. The antigen is undetermined. This entry is derived from a study of T cell repertoires in cytomegalovirus infection. About the research overall: CMV infection plus the matching HLA type was flagged by public TCR beta signatures. Study-wide results and caveats: Clonotype analysis showed dominance of the ex vivo response by HLA-C-restricted CMV-specific TCR beta clonotypes.

TCRdb fed the reads into MiXCR, producing one record per CDR3 protein. The sample holds 200,000 to 300,000 distinct CDR3 sequences, roughly an eighth seen once. The V gene's germline CDR1 is SGHTA and CDR2 FQGNSA. Trimming removed 5 bases from V and 2 bases from J, with 12 bases in between. This CDR3 comprises 14 residues. This clonotype was sampled from a human donor in good health (CMV status not recorded). Some clones in this sample may be carry-over from other donors' samples. The specimen was PBMCs. The V gene is TRBV7-2, the J gene TRBJ2-5, with D possibly being TRBD1 (6 bases). CDR3 sequence: CASSAPDRQETQYF. CDR3 DNA: TGTGCCAGCAGCGCCCCGGACAGACAAGAGACCCAGTACTTC.